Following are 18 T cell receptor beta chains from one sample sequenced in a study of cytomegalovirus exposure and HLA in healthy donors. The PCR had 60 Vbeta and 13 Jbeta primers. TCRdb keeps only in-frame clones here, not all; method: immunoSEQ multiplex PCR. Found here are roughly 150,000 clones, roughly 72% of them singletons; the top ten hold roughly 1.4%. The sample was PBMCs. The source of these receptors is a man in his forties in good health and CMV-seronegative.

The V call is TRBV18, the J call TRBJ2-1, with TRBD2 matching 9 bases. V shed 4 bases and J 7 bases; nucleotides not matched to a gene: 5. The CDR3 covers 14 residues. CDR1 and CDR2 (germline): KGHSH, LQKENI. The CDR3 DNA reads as TGTGCCAGCTCACTGACTAGCGGAGTAAATGAGCAGTTCTTC. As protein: CASSLTSGVNEQFF. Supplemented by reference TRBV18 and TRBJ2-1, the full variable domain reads NAGVMQNPRHLVRRRGQEARLRCSPMKGHSHVYWYRQLPEEGLKFMVYLQKENIIDESGMPKERFSAEFPKEGPSILRIQQVVRGDSAAYFCASSLTSGVNEQFFGPGTRLTVL.

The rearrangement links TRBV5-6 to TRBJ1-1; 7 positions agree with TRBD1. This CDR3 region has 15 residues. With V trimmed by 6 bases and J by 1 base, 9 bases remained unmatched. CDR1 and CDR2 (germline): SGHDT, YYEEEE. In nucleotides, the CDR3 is TGTGCCAGCATCCATTACAGGGGAGGGAACACTGAAGCTTTCTTT. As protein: CASIHYRGGNTEAFF.

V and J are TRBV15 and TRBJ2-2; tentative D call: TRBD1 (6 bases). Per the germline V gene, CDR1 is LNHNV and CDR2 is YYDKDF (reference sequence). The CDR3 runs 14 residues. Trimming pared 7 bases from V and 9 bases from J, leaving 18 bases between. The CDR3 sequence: CATIPNQGWRELFF. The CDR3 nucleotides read TGTGCCACCATTCCAAATCAGGGGTGGAGGGAGCTGTTTTTT.

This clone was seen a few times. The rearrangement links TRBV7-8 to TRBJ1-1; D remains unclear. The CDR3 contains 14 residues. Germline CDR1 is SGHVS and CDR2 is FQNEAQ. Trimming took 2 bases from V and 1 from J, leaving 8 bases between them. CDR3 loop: CASSLLAGNTEAFF. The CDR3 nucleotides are TGTGCCAGCAGCTTACTTGCAGGGAACACTGAAGCTTTCTTT.

The CDR3 bases are TGCGCCAGCAGCGAGGGACAGGGGGCCGGGGAGCTGTTTTTT. The encoded protein is CASSEGQGAGELFF. V is TRBV5-1 and J is TRBJ2-2; 11 bases line up with TRBD1. CDR3 size: 14 residues. Germline CDR1 is SGHRS and CDR2 is YFSETQ. After removal of 4 bases from V and 6 bases from J, the junction contained 2 bases not matched to a gene.

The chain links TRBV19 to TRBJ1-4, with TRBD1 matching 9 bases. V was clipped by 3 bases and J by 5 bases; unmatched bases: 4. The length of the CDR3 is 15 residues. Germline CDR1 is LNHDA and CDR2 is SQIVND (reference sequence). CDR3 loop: CASSIGDRANEKLFF. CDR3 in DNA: TGTGCCAGTAGTATCGGGGACAGGGCGAATGAAAAACTGTTTTTT. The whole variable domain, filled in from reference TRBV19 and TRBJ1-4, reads DGGITQSPKYLFRKEGQNVTLSCEQNLNHDAMYWYRQDPGQGLRLIYYSQIVNDFQKGDIAEGYSVSREKKESFPLTVTSAQKNPTAFYLCASSIGDRANEKLFFGSGTQLSVL.

The CDR3 spells CASSPHNNEQFF. The CDR3 DNA is TGTGCCAGCAGCCCGCACAACAATGAGCAGTTCTTC. The V gene is TRBV9, the J gene TRBJ2-1; D is unresolved. CDR3 length: 12 amino acids. Between the trimmed V and J ends, which lost 4 bases and 5 bases, there was a span of 7 bases. Germline V gene sequence: CDR1 SGDLS, CDR2 YYNGEE.

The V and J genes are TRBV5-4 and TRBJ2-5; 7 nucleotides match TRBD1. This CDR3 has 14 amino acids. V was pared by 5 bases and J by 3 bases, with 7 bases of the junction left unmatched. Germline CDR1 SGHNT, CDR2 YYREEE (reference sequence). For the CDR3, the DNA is TGTGCCAGCAGACGAGGACAGGATAAAGAGACCCAGTACTTC. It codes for CASRRGQDKETQYF.

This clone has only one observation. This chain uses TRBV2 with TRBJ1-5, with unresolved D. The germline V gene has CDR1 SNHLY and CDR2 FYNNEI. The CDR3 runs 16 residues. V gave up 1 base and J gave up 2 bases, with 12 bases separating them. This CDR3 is CASSEEGGRGNQPQHF. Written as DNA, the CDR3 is TGTGCCAGCAGTGAAGAAGGAGGGAGGGGCAATCAGCCCCAGCATTTT.

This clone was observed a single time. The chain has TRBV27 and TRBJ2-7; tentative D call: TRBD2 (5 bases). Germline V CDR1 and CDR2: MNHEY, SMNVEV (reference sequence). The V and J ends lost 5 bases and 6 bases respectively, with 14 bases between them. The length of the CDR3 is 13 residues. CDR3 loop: CASSLVRGGEQYV. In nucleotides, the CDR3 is TGTGCCAGCAGTCTCGTCCGGGGTGGCGAGCAGTACGTC.

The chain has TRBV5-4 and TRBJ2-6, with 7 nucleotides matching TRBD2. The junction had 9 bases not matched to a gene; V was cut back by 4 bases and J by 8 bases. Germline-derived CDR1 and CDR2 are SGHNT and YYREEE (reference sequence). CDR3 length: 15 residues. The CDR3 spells CASSHRSRESNVLTF. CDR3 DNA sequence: TGTGCCAGCAGCCACCGCTCGCGGGAGTCCAACGTCCTGACTTTC.

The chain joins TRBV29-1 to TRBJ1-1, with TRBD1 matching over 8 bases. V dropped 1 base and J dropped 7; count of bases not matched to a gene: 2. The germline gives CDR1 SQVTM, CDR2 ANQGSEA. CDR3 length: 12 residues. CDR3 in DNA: TGCAGCGTTGAAGTCGACAGGGGTGAAGCTTTCTTT. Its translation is CSVEVDRGEAFF. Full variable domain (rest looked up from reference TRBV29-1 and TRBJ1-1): SAVISQKPSRDICQRGTSLTIQCQVDSQVTMMFWYRQQPGQSLTLIATANQGSEATYESGFVIDKFPISRPNLTFSTLTVSNMSPEDSSIYLCSVEVDRGEAFFGQGTRLTVV.

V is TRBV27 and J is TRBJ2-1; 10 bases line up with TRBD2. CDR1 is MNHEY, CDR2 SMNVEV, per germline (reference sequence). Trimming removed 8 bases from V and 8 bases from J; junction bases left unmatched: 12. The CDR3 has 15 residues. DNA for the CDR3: TGTGCCAGCTCGTACGGACTAGCGGTGATAGATGAGCAGTTCTTC. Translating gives CASSYGLAVIDEQFF.

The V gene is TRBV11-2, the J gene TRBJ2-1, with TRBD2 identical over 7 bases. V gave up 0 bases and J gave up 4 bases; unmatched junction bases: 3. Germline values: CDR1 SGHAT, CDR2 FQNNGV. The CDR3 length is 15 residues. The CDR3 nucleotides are TGTGCCAGCAGCTTAGATCGGGGGGAATACAATGAGCAGTTCTTC. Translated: CASSLDRGEYNEQFF.

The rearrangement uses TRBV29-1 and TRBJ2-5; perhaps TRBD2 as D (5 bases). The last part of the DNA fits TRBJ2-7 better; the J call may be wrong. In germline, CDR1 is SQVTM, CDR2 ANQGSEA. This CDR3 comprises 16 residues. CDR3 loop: CSVEVWVGENPYEQYF. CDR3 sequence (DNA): TGCAGCGTTGAAGTTTGGGTTGGGGAGAATCCCTACGAGCAGTACTTC.

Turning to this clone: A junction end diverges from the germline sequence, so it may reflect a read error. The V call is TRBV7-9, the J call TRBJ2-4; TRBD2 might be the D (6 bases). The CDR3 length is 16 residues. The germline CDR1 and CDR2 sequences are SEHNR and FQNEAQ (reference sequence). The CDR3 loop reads CSSSSHSGLAKNIQYF. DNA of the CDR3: TGTTCCAGCAGCTCGCATAGCGGATTAGCCAAAAACATTCAGTACTTC.

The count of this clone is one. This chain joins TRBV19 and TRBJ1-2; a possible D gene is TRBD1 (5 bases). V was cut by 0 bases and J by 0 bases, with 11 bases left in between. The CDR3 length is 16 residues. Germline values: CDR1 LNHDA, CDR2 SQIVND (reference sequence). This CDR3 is CASSIDHRPANYGYTF. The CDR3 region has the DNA TGTGCCAGTAGTATAGACCACAGGCCTGCTAACTATGGCTACACCTTC.

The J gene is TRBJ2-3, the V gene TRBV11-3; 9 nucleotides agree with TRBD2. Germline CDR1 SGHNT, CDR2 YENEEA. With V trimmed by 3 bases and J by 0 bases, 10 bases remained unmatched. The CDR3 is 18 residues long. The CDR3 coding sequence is TGTGCCAGCAGCTTCCGGACTAGCGCCGACTCTAGCACAGATACGCAGTATTTT. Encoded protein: CASSFRTSADSSTDTQYF.